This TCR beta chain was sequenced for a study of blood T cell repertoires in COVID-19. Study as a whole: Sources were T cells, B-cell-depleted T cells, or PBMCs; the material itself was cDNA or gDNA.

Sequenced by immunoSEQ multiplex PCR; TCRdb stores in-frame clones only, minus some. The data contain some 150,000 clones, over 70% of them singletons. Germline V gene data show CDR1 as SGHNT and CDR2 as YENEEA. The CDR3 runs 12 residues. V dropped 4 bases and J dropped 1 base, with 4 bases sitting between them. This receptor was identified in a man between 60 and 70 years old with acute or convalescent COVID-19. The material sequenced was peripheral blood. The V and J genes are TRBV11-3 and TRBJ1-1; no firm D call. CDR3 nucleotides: TGTGCCAGCAGCTCCAGGAACACTGAAGCTTTCTTT. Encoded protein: CASSSRNTEAFF.